The present T cell receptor beta chain was sequenced within a study of blood T cell repertoires in COVID-19. Study in general: Both acute and convalescent COVID-19 samples were obtained from the United States, Italy and Spain. The cDNA or gDNA used as material had been derived from T cells, B-cell-depleted T cells, or PBMCs.

In the source study's methods: Reference gene primer amplification gave nucleated cell count estimates. Sequencing was performed with immunoSEQ multiplex PCR; in TCRdb, only in-frame clones are kept and a portion is missing. V, J and clone size derive from that table, while D and trimming were established from the DNA sequence. The repertoire includes 150,000 to 200,000 clones, roughly 89% of them detected once, and about 1% sits in the top ten. From germline, CDR1 is MNHNS and CDR2 SASEGT. Trimming cost V 1 base and J 14 bases, with 14 bases left between them. The CDR3 length is 13 residues. The sequence was obtained from a woman aged 18-35 years who had recovered from COVID-19. Sequenced sample: peripheral blood. The gene calls are TRBV6-1 and TRBJ1-4; D remains unclear. The CDR3 DNA follows: TGTGCCAGCAGTGAAGGGTTAATAGAACGGCTGTTTTTT. The encoded protein is CASSEGLIERLFF.